This T cell receptor beta chain was observed in a study of cytomegalovirus exposure and HLA in healthy donors (dated by TCRdb to 2016 to 2017). Background on the whole study: According to an earlier analysis of 587 of the donors, about 179 million T cells yielded approximately 120 million unique TCR beta sequences and approximately 300 Gb of sequence data. Around 300 gigabases of sequencing data and tens of millions of unique TCR sequences were included in an early release covering roughly 600 HLA-typed donors. Of the roughly 400 genotyped donors, roughly 80% fell in the genetic ancestry cluster associated with self-reported Caucasian donors. The aim of the study was to test whether cataloging public T cell receptors could identify signatures of past pathogen exposure. The study profiled the T cell repertoires of under 700 subjects by immunosequencing and related them to cytomegalovirus serostatus. Along with the approximately 600-subject first cohort, a separate validation cohort of roughly 110 different subjects was used. To predict cytomegalovirus infection status, the study brought together high-throughput TCR immunosequencing, statistical association of individual TCRs with disease status, and machine learning. A later analysis re-examined previously published TCR beta repertoires from just over 650 donors and added high-resolution HLA genotyping to investigate patterns of TCR occurrence. The later analysis used no new phenotypic data to find candidate immune exposures, relying instead on TCR beta sequences and their occurrence across donors. An earlier analysis of fewer than 750 of the donors used high-throughput TCR beta sequencing to judge whether each TCR beta V gene segment behaved as functional or pseudogenic. Donor age, sex, ethnicity and CMV serostatus were compiled together with the repertoire data. A later genetic analysis took genome-wide SNP genotypes for about 65% of the 666 donors and used that subset as a discovery cohort. Every discovery cohort repertoire had been produced on one sequencing platform. Class I and class II HLA loci were covered by the typing at four-digit resolution. The number of donors typed differed by locus, with roughly 629-640 for A, B, C, DRB1 and DQB1, about 500 for DQA1, about 610 for DPA1, and some 440 for DPB1. About five DR-DQ haplotypes were treated as single units for association and clustering because of strong linkage in the cohort. Among about 390 genotyped donors of the cohort, an average of about 240,000 unique TCR beta nucleotide sequences were sequenced per donor, around 20% of them non-productive.

In regard to this clone: Its antigen specificity is not known. Base qualities are missing; no much larger clone stands one base away.

The library was obtained by the immunoSEQ multiplex PCR assay. A mixture of 60 forward primers for TCR Vbeta segments and 13 reverse primers for TCR Jbeta segments was used in the multiplex PCR. A multiplex PCR assay on genomic DNA amplified the CDR3 region of rearranged TCR beta genes. The Illumina HiSeq System was used to sequence the amplified TCR beta libraries as 87-base-pair reads. The authors' analysis ran thus. Across the 500 to 750 repertoires, a later analysis counted 60 million to 90 million unique TCR beta chains, 9 million to 14 million of which were shared by at least two donors. A nearest-neighbor algorithm error-corrected the raw reads and collapsed the reads into unique sequences, merging closely related sequences to remove PCR and sequencing errors. CDR3 sequences were aligned to IMGT reference sequences to assign V, D and J gene segments. For a sequence to be retained, a match of at least six nucleotides was required to both a V gene segment and a J gene segment. Rearrangements were classified as productive when the CDR3 lacked stop codons and remained in frame with V and J, and all other rearrangements were classified as non-productive. CDR3 was defined according to IMGT convention as the region running from the second conserved V-encoded cysteine to the conserved J-encoded phenylalanine. The earlier analysis of about 590 of the donors excluded sequences that lacked an unambiguous match to a single V gene segment. In an earlier analysis of about 590 of the donors, a V segment was called functional when productive rearrangements were above 56.7%, and segregating when the standard deviation between donors exceeded 5%. A statistical classification framework was developed to diagnose cytomegalovirus status using the catalog of TCR beta chain sequences. V and J gene assignment, in a later analysis, came from comparing TCR nucleotide sequences with IMGT/GENE-DB human TR gene sequences. Using the TCRdist pipeline, a later analysis assigned CDR3 sequences along with most-parsimonious VDJ recombination scenarios. A later analysis defined each TCR beta chain by its CDR3 amino acid sequence plus V-gene family, and excluded reads lacking a unique V-gene family. In a later analysis, 450 to 600 highly shared, low-generation-probability nucleotide sequences were removed to address suspected cross-contamination and a sequencing artifact. In a later analysis, a clonal expansion index for each public chain was calculated from normalized within-repertoire ranks of inferred template counts. In a later analysis, generation probabilities were computed with a VDJ recombination model fitted to out-of-frame rearrangements, and the resulting probabilities were checked against IGoR. In a later analysis, TCR-TCR, TCR-HLA and TCR-CMV co-occurrence was scored with hypergeometric tests, and a repertoire-size bias correction was applied to TCR pairs. To estimate false discovery rates, a later analysis permuted the HLA or CMV assignments 20 times. In a later analysis, co-occurring TCRs were grouped using DBSCAN, with TCRdist sequence similarity added in when clustering inside HLA-allele-positive subsets. Repertoires with fewer than 30,000 or more than 120,000 public chains were left out of co-occurrence clustering, as were five repertoires with anomalous nucleotide sharing. TCRdb took this table from immuneACCESS and kept in-frame rearrangements with V and J called. Such tables lack part of the clones; where checked against another copy, unresolved V genes explain under half of the gap, and the rest is unexplained. V, J and clone size reflect that table, while D and trimming were determined from the DNA. The sample table holds tens of thousands of clones, of which about four fifths were seen once. Of the sample, 9.5% to 13% falls within the top ten clones.

In total, about 650 healthy bone marrow donors made up the cohort. At the time of sampling, every cohort member was nominally healthy, though immune exposures that went unrecorded were likely present. The donor tested CMV seropositive, placing the donor among the 310 or so seropositive members of the cohort. A peripheral blood sample was provided by each donor, and peripheral blood mononuclear cells were used for TCR beta sequencing. The Qiagen DNeasy Blood Extraction Kit was used to extract genomic DNA from the blood cell samples. From the cysteine up to the phenylalanine, the CDR3 has a length of 16 residues. Of the read, only the CDR3 DNA is kept; its 48 bases are in frame from base 1. CDR1 and CDR2 were assigned from the germline V gene (reference sequence) as SGHNT and YYREEE. V is cut back by 0 bases and J by 3 bases, with 3 bases in the junction unmatched. Findings and caveats that apply to the study as a whole: In the study, 150 to 200 TCR beta chains were listed as associated with cytomegalovirus. A group of highly shared sequence variants was considered likely to be a technical artifact of the sequencing pipeline. A later analysis found that TCR association rates varied across HLA loci, with DRB1 alleles showing the most associated TCRs and HLA-C alleles the fewest. Several of the top co-occurrence clusters appeared to be linked to parvovirus B19, influenza, CMV and Epstein-Barr virus, according to a later analysis. Across donors, most TCR sequences were observed very rarely, whereas some public TCRs were present in many individuals. The earlier analysis of almost 600 of the donors excluded approximately 17 rarely observed V segments, including chromosome 9 orphons, because counts were too low. Specific HLA alleles were associated with 15,000 to 20,000 TCR beta sequences at a false discovery rate of 0.05 in a later analysis. Cytomegalovirus status was reported to be diagnosed by the classifier with high specificity and sensitivity in both the original and validation cohorts. Because HLA typing was unavailable for some donors at each locus, only the typed subset was used in association tests. In this cohort, only TCR beta chains were sequenced, and detectable features were limited by the absence of alpha or paired-chain data. When HLA alleles, especially DR and DQ, strongly co-occurred, TCR associations were difficult to assign to individual alleles. A further reported finding was that TCR beta sequences accurately predicted the HLA-A and HLA-B alleles for most subjects in the first cohort. For the cohort, immune exposure information was limited to CMV serostatus. In a later genetic analysis, fewer N-insertions in productive TCRs were reported among donors in an Asian-associated ancestry cluster than the roughly 640-donor mean. In a later analysis, HLA-associated TCR beta chains showed more clonal expansion and lower generation probabilities than non-associated chains that were equally common. The presence/absence analyses assumed that sequencing depth was roughly uniform across donors, and that assumption may not be true. An association between a missense DCLRE1C variant and V-gene and J-gene trimming of TCR beta chains was found in a later genetic analysis and replicated in an independent cohort. An earlier analysis of around 500 of the donors showed that most TCR beta V segments appeared in productive rearrangements either about 87% or about 30% of the time, which broadly matched IMGT annotations. It was suggested by the authors that the approach could potentially be generalized to other disease states and immunological phenotypes. The 87-base-pair reads could not distinguish some IMGT-functional V segments, including TRBV6-2 and TRBV6-3, so those segments were excluded. Correlated functional status among segregating V segments might reflect linkage disequilibrium, but an unknown experimental factor could not be ruled out. In a later analysis, most CMV-associated TCR beta chains were found to appear HLA-restricted, with HLA associations seemingly driven largely by CMV exposure. In vitro tests confirmed that a few of the cytomegalovirus-associated TCR beta chains recognize cytomegalovirus antigens.

This clonotype was obtained from a male donor in good health and CMV-seropositive. The chain employs TRBV5-4 and TRBJ2-6, with 7 bases in between that match TRBD2. The sample consisted of PBMCs. The CDR3 region reads CASSLAGGGGANVLTF. The nucleotide sequence is TGTGCCAGCAGCTTGGCTGGGGGGGGTGGGGCCAACGTCCTGACTTTC.